Presented here are 25 T cell receptor beta chains from one specimen sequenced in a study of monozygotic twins with inflammatory bowel disease. TCRdb reprocessed the 5' RACE reads, with one entry per CDR3 protein and no DNA. The sample features about 380,000 distinct CDR3 sequences, with 2.5% to 3% in its top ten. Sequencing was performed on blood. Receptors were obtained from a human donor with ulcerative colitis or Crohn's disease, or a healthy co-twin of an affected twin (not recorded which).

The V call is TRBV12-3 or TRBV12-4, the J call TRBJ2-7; TCRdb gives TRBD1 as the D gene, but with no DNA this cannot be confirmed. The CDR3 is made up of 14 amino acids. The CDR3 sequence is CASSFVGGDYEQYF.

This chain links TRBV11-2 with TRBJ2-5; TCRdb's assignment of TRBD2 cannot be checked, as there is no DNA. Per the germline V gene, CDR1 is SGHAT and CDR2 is FQNNGV. This CDR3 is 15 amino acids long. The CDR3 region is CASSLGTSGRETQYF.

The chain carries TRBV19 and TRBJ2-3; without DNA, the TCRdb call of TRBD1 cannot be checked. From germline, CDR1 is LNHDA and CDR2 SQIVND (reference sequence). The CDR3 length is 16 residues. CDR3 in amino acids: CASSPLLDRGLDTQYF.

This chain uses TRBV19 with TRBJ2-7; the TCRdb call, TRBD1, lacks DNA for checking. The CDR3 totals 15 residues. Germline CDR1 LNHDA, CDR2 SQIVND (reference sequence). The CDR3 spells CASRSGTGVSYEQYF.

The genes are TRBV7-2 and TRBJ1-2; TCRdb reports TRBD1, a call that lacks DNA to check it against. Per germline, CDR1 SGHTA and CDR2 FQGNSA. There are 12 residues in the CDR3. The CDR3 reads CASSASGGGYTF.

This chain joins TRBV7-8 and TRBJ2-2; the D gene TCRdb calls, TRBD1, cannot be checked with no DNA. The CDR3 is 16 amino acids. CDR1 and CDR2 (germline): SGHVS, FQNEAQ. Here the CDR3 reads CASSPRRDRSTGELFF.

Here the CDR3 reads CASGSGTVATEAFF. The chain combines TRBV12-5 with TRBJ1-1; TCRdb's D gene call, TRBD1, goes unchecked for lack of DNA. The CDR3 has 14 amino acids. The germline gives CDR1 LGHNT, CDR2 FRNRAP. The complete variable domain, with remaining parts taken from reference TRBV12-5 and TRBJ1-1, reads DARVTQTPRHKVTEMGQEVTMRCQPILGHNTVFWYRQTMMQGLELLAYFRNRAPLDDSGMPKDRFSAEMPDATLATLKIQPSEPRDSAVYFCASGSGTVATEAFFGQGTRLTVV.

This CDR3 reads CASSLGGQPSNQPQHF. The rearrangement joins TRBV5-1 to TRBJ1-5; the TCRdb call, TRBD1, lacks DNA for checking. Germline values: CDR1 SGHRS, CDR2 YFSETQ. The CDR3 loop spans 16 amino acids.

The chain uses TRBV7-2 and TRBJ1-5; TCRdb's D gene call, TRBD1, goes unchecked for lack of DNA. CDR3 size: 16 residues. Germline V gene data show CDR1 as SGHTA and CDR2 as FQGNSA. This CDR3 is CASSLSGGGSNQPRHF. The whole variable domain, filled in from reference TRBV7-2 and TRBJ1-5, reads GAGVSQSPSNKVTEKGKDVELRCDPISGHTALYWYRQSLGQGLEFLIYFQGNSAPDKSGLPSDRFSAERTGGSVSTLTIQRTQQEDSAVYLCASSLSGGGSNQPRHFGDGTRLSIL.

This sequence joins TRBV18 and TRBJ2-3. The CDR3 is made up of 12 amino acids. The germline gives CDR1 KGHSH, CDR2 LQKENI. CDR3 region: CASSPLADTQYF.

The chain carries TRBV20-1 and TRBJ2-5; TCRdb lists TRBD2, though no DNA is available to test this call. The germline V gene encodes CDR1 DFQATT and CDR2 SNEGSKA (reference sequence). The CDR3 is 16 amino acids. CDR3 in amino acids: CSARDPGLAGLETQYF.

The V gene is TRBV6-2 or TRBV6-3, the J gene TRBJ2-7; the TCRdb D gene call, TRBD1, has no DNA to confirm it. The CDR3 has 12 amino acids. Germline V gives CDR1 MNHEY, CDR2 SVGEGT. CDR3 loop: CASRDRSGEQYF.

CDR3 in amino acids: CATSAQGQETQYF. The rearrangement links TRBV24-1 to TRBJ2-5; the TCRdb D gene call, TRBD1, has no DNA to confirm it. Germline loops: CDR1 KGHDR, CDR2 SFDVKD. CDR3 length: 13 amino acids.

The chain uses TRBV25-1 and TRBJ1-3; TCRdb proposes TRBD1, but this gene call is untestable without DNA. The CDR3 spans 14 residues. The V gene's germline CDR1 is MGHDK and CDR2 SYGVNS. The CDR3 spells CASGLTGGENTIYF.

The rearrangement links TRBV5-1 to TRBJ2-3; TCRdb reports TRBD1, a call that lacks DNA to check it against. The CDR3 extends over 15 amino acids. In germline, CDR1 is SGHRS, CDR2 YFSETQ. CDR3 sequence reads: CASSLGGGGRDTQYF.

The rearrangement links TRBV11-2 to TRBJ2-5; TCRdb calls TRBD2, which cannot be checked without DNA. Germline CDR1 and CDR2: SGHAT and FQNNGV. The CDR3 is made up of 17 amino acids. This CDR3 is CASSLDVYGTTREDQYF.

V usage is TRBV12-3 or TRBV12-4 and J usage is TRBJ2-1; TCRdb outputs TRBD2, but without DNA this stays unchecked. CDR3 size: 19 residues. Here the CDR3 reads CASSWGLAGPRGPYNEQFF.

The chain employs TRBV29-1 and TRBJ1-5; TCRdb's D call of TRBD1 is untestable without DNA. The CDR3 loop spans 15 amino acids. Germline assignment: CDR1 SQVTM and CDR2 ANQGSEA. CDR3 loop: CSVEVGGSGNQPQHF.

The V and J genes are TRBV28 and TRBJ2-2; TCRdb indicates TRBD1, and absent DNA this call remains unverified. Germline CDR1 MDHEN, CDR2 SYDVKM. The CDR3 runs to 16 residues. CDR3 in amino acids: CASIPTGPTYTGELFF.

The genes are TRBV20-1 and TRBJ1-3. CDR1 is DFQATT and CDR2 is SNEGSKA in the germline V gene (reference sequence). The CDR3 covers 14 residues. This CDR3 is CSATRGSSGNTIYF.

The chain carries TRBV24-1 and TRBJ2-1; TCRdb reports TRBD1, a call that lacks DNA to check it against. This CDR3 is 16 amino acids long. Germline V CDR1 and CDR2: KGHDR, SFDVKD. The CDR3 sequence is CATSESGQGVSNDQFF.

The genes are TRBV19 and TRBJ1-6; TCRdb gives TRBD1 as the D gene, but with no DNA this cannot be confirmed. The germline V gene has CDR1 LNHDA and CDR2 SQIVND (reference sequence). The CDR3 covers 13 residues. The CDR3 loop is CASSITGVSPLHF. The full variable domain, completed using reference TRBV19 and TRBJ1-6, is DGGITQSPKYLFRKEGQNVTLSCEQNLNHDAMYWYRQDPGQGLRLIYYSQIVNDFQKGDIAEGYSVSREKKESFPLTVTSAQKNPTAFYLCASSITGVSPLHFGNGTRLTVT.

The chain has TRBV6-5 and TRBJ1-2. The CDR3 spans 13 residues. Germline CDR1 and CDR2: MNHEY and SVGAGI. CDR3: CASSYRGPYGYTF.

V is TRBV4-3 and J is TRBJ1-1; TCRdb picks TRBD1, but there is no DNA to check that call. The CDR3 spans 19 residues. Germline lookup yields CDR1 LGHNA and CDR2 YSLEER. Here the CDR3 reads CASSQDYSDRVFMNTEAFF.

This chain links TRBV27 with TRBJ2-1; lacking DNA, the TRBD1 call made by TCRdb goes unchecked. Per the germline V gene, CDR1 is MNHEY and CDR2 is SMNVEV (reference sequence). The CDR3 has 15 amino acids. The chain's CDR3 is CASSPYGTEYNEQFF.